This T cell receptor beta chain was identified during a study of blood T cell repertoires in COVID-19. Looking at the study overall: T cells, B-cell-depleted T cells, or PBMCs supplied cDNA or gDNA.

Here immunoSEQ multiplex PCR was the method, and the copy in TCRdb shows in-frame clones only, minus some. The sample holds 340,000 or so clones, 80% to 90% seen once. Germline V gives CDR1 LNHDA, CDR2 SQIVND (reference sequence). CDR3 length: 15 residues. The V gene lost 3 bases and the J gene lost 5 bases, with 14 bases spanning the gap. The genes are TRBV19 and TRBJ1-5, with D possibly matching TRBD1 (6 bases). Sequenced material: PBMCs or T cells enriched from blood (not recorded which). The TCR originated in a woman aged 35 to 49 with acute COVID-19. The CDR3 loop is CASSISGTRYQPQHF. CDR3 bases: TGTGCCAGTAGTATTTCTGGGACACGATATCAGCCCCAGCATTTT.